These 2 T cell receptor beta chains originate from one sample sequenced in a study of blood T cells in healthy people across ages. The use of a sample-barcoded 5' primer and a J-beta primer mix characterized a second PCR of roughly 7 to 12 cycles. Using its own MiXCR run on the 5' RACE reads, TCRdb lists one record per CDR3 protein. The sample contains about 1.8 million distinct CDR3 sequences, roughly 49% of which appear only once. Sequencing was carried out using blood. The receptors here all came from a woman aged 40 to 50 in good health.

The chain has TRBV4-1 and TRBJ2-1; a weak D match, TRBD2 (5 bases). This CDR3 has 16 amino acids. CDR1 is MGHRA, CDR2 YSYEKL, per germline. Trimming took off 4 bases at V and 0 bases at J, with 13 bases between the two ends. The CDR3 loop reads CASSRYSASSYNEQFF. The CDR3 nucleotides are TGCGCCAGCAGCCGCTATAGCGCCTCCTCCTACAATGAGCAGTTCTTC.

The CDR3, as DNA: TGTGCCAGCAGCCTCCGACTAGCGGGGGGCCGGAAAGATACGCAGTATTTT. It encodes CASSLRLAGGRKDTQYF. This chain joins TRBV7-2 and TRBJ2-3, with 13 bases identical to TRBD2. Germline trimming cut 5 bases from V and 5 bases from J; bases unmatched to any gene: 10. Germline CDR1 reads SGHTA; CDR2 reads FQGNSA. The CDR3 contains 17 residues.